These 9 T cell receptor beta chains came from one sample sequenced in a study of shared clonotypes between healthy human individuals. Profiled with immunoSEQ multiplex PCR; TCRdb holds only in-frame clones, not every one. This table holds about 590,000 clones, about 95% found once. It was CD45RO-negative cells, positively selected for CCR7, that made up naive CD8 cells, with terminally differentiated effector memory CD45RA+ cells excluded. Specimen: naive CD8+ T cells sorted from blood. Receptors were obtained from a woman in her 30s in good health.

A note on this clone: Other DNA sequences from this sample encode an identical CDR3 as well. The rearrangement uses TRBV27 and TRBJ1-3; 7 bases map to TRBD1. CDR3 size: 13 residues. Germline values: CDR1 MNHEY, CDR2 SMNVEV (reference sequence). J lost 4 bases, V lost 3 bases, and 0 bases had no gene match. In DNA, the CDR3 is TGTGCCAGCAGTTTGGGACAGGGAAACACCATATATTTT. It yields the protein CASSLGQGNTIYF.

CDR3 sequence (DNA): TGTGCCAGCAGTGCGCCGGGACAGGGGAACACTGAAGCTTTCTTT. Translation: CASSAPGQGNTEAFF. This rearrangement joins TRBV2 to TRBJ1-1; 9 nucleotides agree with TRBD1. This CDR3 is 15 amino acids long. Losses at the gene ends were 4 bases for V and 1 base for J; bases not matched to a gene: 4. Germline lookup yields CDR1 SNHLY and CDR2 FYNNEI. Full variable domain (remainder filled in from reference TRBV2 and TRBJ1-1): EPEVTQTPSHQVTQMGQEVILRCVPISNHLYFYWYRQILGQKVEFLVSFYNNEISEKSEIFDDQFSVERPDGSNFTLKIRSTKLEDSAMYFCASSAPGQGNTEAFFGQGTRLTVV.

The CDR3 sequence: CASSIFFVNTEAFF. The CDR3 region has the DNA TGTGCCAGTAGTATTTTTTTCGTGAACACTGAAGCTTTCTTT. The chain carries TRBV19 and TRBJ1-1; D remains ambiguous. The V and J ends lost 3 bases and 0 bases respectively, with 8 bases between them. The length of the CDR3 is 14 residues. CDR1 LNHDA and CDR2 SQIVND come from the germline V gene (reference sequence).

The V call is TRBV29-1, the J call TRBJ2-7; TRBD2 aligns across 7 bases. The CDR3 totals 16 residues. Germline CDR1 is SQVTM and CDR2 is ANQGSEA. With V trimmed by 5 bases and J by 3 bases, 16 bases remained unmatched. As DNA, the CDR3 is TGCAGCGTTTCGGGCCGCGGCGGGAGCTCCATCTACGAGCAGTACTTC. Amino acids: CSVSGRGGSSIYEQYF.

This chain connects TRBV4-2 to TRBJ1-1; a weak D match, TRBD1 (6 bases). Germline V gives CDR1 LGHNA, CDR2 YNFKEQ. The CDR3 is 14 amino acids. V lost 1 base and J 4 bases, leaving 10 bases between the germline ends. CDR3 sequence: CASSQGTVGTEAFF. The CDR3 DNA follows: TGTGCCAGCAGCCAAGGGACAGTTGGCACTGAAGCTTTCTTT.

CDR3 in DNA: TGCGCCAGCAGTGACGGCAGCTACACAGATACGCAGTATTTT. This gives the protein CASSDGSYTDTQYF. This rearrangement joins TRBV10-2 to TRBJ2-3; D gene unclear. The CDR3 covers 14 residues. Trimming left V 3 bases short and J 2 bases short, with 9 bases between. Germline CDR1 is WSHSY and CDR2 is SAAADI.

This clone was found once. The rearrangement links TRBV28 to TRBJ2-7, with 12 bases matching TRBD2. Per the germline V gene, CDR1 is MDHEN and CDR2 is SYDVKM. The CDR3 contains 16 residues. Trimming cost V 7 bases and J 0 bases; bases outside gene matches: 7. The CDR3 is CASTYGTSGYSYEQYF. The CDR3, as DNA: TGTGCCAGCACCTACGGGACTAGCGGGTACTCCTACGAGCAGTACTTC.

The rearrangement links TRBV11-3 to TRBJ1-4; maybe TRBD1 (6 bases). V was cut by 5 bases and J by 5 bases, with 15 bases left in between. CDR1 and CDR2 (germline): SGHNT, YENEEA. This CDR3 has 15 residues. This chain's CDR3 is CASSPTGTRNEKLFF. CDR3 in DNA: TGTGCCAGCAGCCCGACCGGGACAAGAAATGAAAAACTGTTTTTT.

This clone appeared a single time. The gene calls are TRBV6-6 and TRBJ2-3; D is undetermined. This CDR3 region has 15 residues. The germline CDR1 and CDR2 sequences are MNHNY and SVGAGI (reference sequence). Trimming cost V 4 bases and J 4 bases, with 15 bases left between them. The CDR3 reads CASSSPTGNPDTQYF. For the CDR3, the DNA is TGTGCCAGCAGTTCCCCGACTGGGAATCCAGATACGCAGTATTTT.